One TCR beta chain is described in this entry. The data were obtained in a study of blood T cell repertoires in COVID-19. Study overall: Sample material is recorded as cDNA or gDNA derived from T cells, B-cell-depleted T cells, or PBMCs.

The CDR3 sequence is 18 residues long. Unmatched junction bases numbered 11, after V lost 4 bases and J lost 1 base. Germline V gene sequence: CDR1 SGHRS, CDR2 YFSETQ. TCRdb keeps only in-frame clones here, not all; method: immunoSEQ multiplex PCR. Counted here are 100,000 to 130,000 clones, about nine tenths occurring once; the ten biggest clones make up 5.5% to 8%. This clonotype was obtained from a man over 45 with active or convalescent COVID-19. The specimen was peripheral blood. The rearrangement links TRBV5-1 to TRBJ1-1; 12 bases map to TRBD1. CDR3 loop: CASSLIPGQGAPNTEAFF. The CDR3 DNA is TGCGCCAGCAGCCTGATTCCGGGACAGGGGGCTCCGAACACTGAAGCTTTCTTT.